The 10 T cell receptor beta chains in this list originate from one sample, sequenced in a study of Ad26.COV2.S vaccination and SARS-CoV-2 variants. Repertoires were generated with immunoSEQ multiplex PCR, while TCRdb's copy carries only in-frame clones and drops some. The data contain around 400,000 clones, 83% of them singletons. The treatment was: roughly 19 received Ad26.COV2.S at low or high dose, single or two shots; 5 received placebo; per-sample allocation not given. Material that was analyzed had been drawn on day 63 after the first vaccine or placebo injection. The sequencing used peripheral blood, collected in a trial of Ad26.COV2.S vaccine versus placebo. These receptors were obtained from a person aged 18-65 years who received the Ad26.COV2.S COVID-19 vaccine or a placebo.

The CDR3 DNA reads as TGTGCCAGTAGTTTTCGGGGGTCGAGCGGTGAGCAGTTCTTC. Its translation is CASSFRGSSGEQFF. The chain is built from TRBV19 and TRBJ2-1; a weak D match, TRBD2 (6 bases). Germline values: CDR1 LNHDA, CDR2 SQIVND (reference sequence). With 5 bases removed from V and 9 bases from J, the gap between germline ends came to 17 bases. This CDR3 has 14 amino acids.

The chain couples TRBV5-6 to TRBJ2-1; 12 nucleotides line up with TRBD2. Germline V gives CDR1 SGHDT, CDR2 YYEEEE. The CDR3 sequence is 16 residues long. The ends lost 3 bases at V and 8 bases at J; junction bases unmatched: 9. This CDR3 is CASSSWTSGKGHEQFF. The DNA for the CDR3 is TGTGCCAGCAGCTCCTGGACTAGCGGGAAGGGCCATGAGCAGTTCTTC.

This sequence joins TRBV27 and TRBJ2-7, with D tentatively TRBD1 (5 bases). Trimming left V 3 bases short and J 1 base short, with 13 bases between. CDR3 length: 15 residues. Germline assignment: CDR1 MNHEY and CDR2 SMNVEV (reference sequence). The CDR3 region is CASSFRVAASYEQYF. The CDR3 bases are TGTGCCAGCAGTTTCAGGGTCGCCGCGTCCTACGAGCAGTACTTC.

The chain has TRBV6-5 and TRBJ2-7; TRBD2 might be the D (6 bases). From germline, CDR1 is MNHEY and CDR2 SVGAGI. V dropped 2 bases and J dropped 8 bases, with 10 bases sitting between them. The CDR3 length is 12 residues. DNA of the CDR3: TGTGCCAGCAGTTACGGGGGGACGAAGCAGTACTTC. Amino acids: CASSYGGTKQYF.

Points on this clone: This specimen includes other DNA sequences encoding the same CDR3. The V and J genes are TRBV5-1 and TRBJ2-3; D is perhaps TRBD1 or TRBD2 (7 bases each). Trimming took 0 bases from V and 4 from J, leaving 12 bases between them. The length of the CDR3 is 15 residues. Germline V lookup: CDR1 SGHRS, CDR2 YFSETQ. CDR3 amino acids: CASSLAGGAADTQYF. The CDR3 DNA follows: TGCGCCAGCAGCTTGGCAGGGGGGGCGGCAGATACGCAGTATTTT.

This chain connects TRBV3-1 (or the pseudogene TRBV3-2) to TRBJ2-3; D may be TRBD1 (5 bases). The CDR3 sequence is 12 residues long. Germline CDR1 LGHDT, CDR2 YNNKEL (reference sequence). The V and J ends lost 3 bases and 9 bases respectively, with 10 bases between them. The CDR3 sequence: CASSQWAGTQYF. DNA for the CDR3: TGTGCCAGCAGCCAGTGGGCAGGGACGCAGTATTTT.

The CDR3 region has the DNA TGTGCCAGCAGCCCCCAAGGACAGAGAGGCATAATAGCCAAAAACATTCAGTACTTC. Its protein is CASSPQGQRGIIAKNIQYF. The V gene is TRBV9, the J gene TRBJ2-4; perhaps TRBD1 as D (6 bases). This CDR3 region has 19 residues. V lost 4 bases and J 0 bases, leaving 23 bases between the germline ends. Germline V gives CDR1 SGDLS, CDR2 YYNGEE.

The genes are TRBV9 and TRBJ1-3; D uncertain. Germline V gives CDR1 SGDLS, CDR2 YYNGEE. V was pared by 4 bases and J by 2 bases, with 10 bases between. There are 14 residues in the CDR3. The CDR3 coding sequence is TGTGCCAGCAGCCAACAGAGCGCTGGAAACACCATATATTTT. Translating it yields CASSQQSAGNTIYF.

The chain employs TRBV15 and TRBJ2-1; a possible D gene is TRBD2 (5 bases). Deletions cut 0 bases from V and 0 bases from J, with 15 bases between. The CDR3 consists of 18 residues. The germline gives CDR1 LNHNV, CDR2 YYDKDF (reference sequence). The CDR3 protein is CATSRDRVAFSSYNEQFF. DNA for the CDR3: TGTGCCACCAGCAGAGATCGGGTAGCGTTTAGCTCCTACAATGAGCAGTTCTTC.

The chain carries TRBV29-1 and TRBJ1-1; TRBD1 aligns across 9 bases. Germline V gene lookup returns CDR1 SQVTM and CDR2 ANQGSEA. The V gene end was trimmed by 7 bases and the J gene end by 2 bases; junction bases not matched to a gene: 2. The CDR3 contains 12 residues. The CDR3 here is CSAGQGNTEAFF. The CDR3 region has the DNA TGCAGCGCGGGACAGGGAAACACTGAAGCTTTCTTT.